The next 23 T cell receptor beta chains were all read from a single sample in a study of cytomegalovirus exposure and HLA in healthy donors. The protocol was immunoSEQ multiplex PCR, while the TCRdb copy is restricted to in-frame clones and leaves out a portion. The repertoire includes some 220,000 clones, about 89% of them detected once, and 1% to 1.2% sits in the top ten. The sequenced sample consisted of PBMCs. The receptors shown here come from a woman aged 18-30 years in good health and CMV-seronegative.

The rearrangement uses TRBV5-1 and TRBJ2-3; TRBD2 might be the D (6 bases). Trimming pared 1 base from V and 2 bases from J, leaving 11 bases between. Germline CDR1 SGHRS, CDR2 YFSETQ. This CDR3 is 15 amino acids long. The CDR3 DNA reads TGCGCCAGCAGCTTGTCAGCGGGTGCCACAGATACGCAGTATTTT. Protein product: CASSLSAGATDTQYF.

The CDR3 protein is CASNLGGRAGNYGYTF. CDR3 sequence (DNA): TGTGCCAGCAACCTCGGCGGGAGGGCTGGTAACTATGGCTACACCTTC. V is TRBV19 and J is TRBJ1-2; the D is unclear. Germline-derived CDR1 and CDR2 are LNHDA and SQIVND (reference sequence). There are 16 residues in the CDR3. Trimming shortened V by 9 bases and J by 1 base, and 21 bases separated the two germline ends. Based on the CDR3 plus reference TRBV19 and TRBJ1-2, the full variable domain is DGGITQSPKYLFRKEGQNVTLSCEQNLNHDAMYWYRQDPGQGLRLIYYSQIVNDFQKGDIAEGYSVSREKKESFPLTVTSAQKNPTAFYLCASNLGGRAGNYGYTFGSGTRLTVV.

J is TRBJ1-2 and V is TRBV9; D might be TRBD1 (5 bases). With 5 bases removed from V and 0 bases from J, the gap between germline ends came to 11 bases. This CDR3 contains 14 residues. CDR1 is SGDLS, CDR2 YYNGEE, per germline. The CDR3 bases are TGTGCCAGCAGTCCCGGGGGGGCTAACTATGGCTACACCTTC. It translates to CASSPGGANYGYTF.

The genes are TRBV5-1 and TRBJ2-7; 11 bases fit TRBD1. CDR1 and CDR2 (germline): SGHRS, YFSETQ. This CDR3 has 14 residues. V dropped 4 bases and J dropped 3; count of bases not matched to a gene: 3. The CDR3 sequence: CASSEDRGLYEQYF. The CDR3 region has the DNA TGCGCCAGCAGCGAGGACAGGGGGCTCTACGAGCAGTACTTC.

The chain combines TRBV2 with TRBJ1-1, with TRBD1 matching over 10 bases. J lost 3 bases, V lost 6 bases, and 7 bases had no gene match. CDR1 and CDR2 (germline): SNHLY, FYNNEI. The CDR3 consists of 15 residues. The CDR3: CASRQTGGAYTEAFF. DNA for the CDR3: TGTGCCAGCAGGCAGACAGGGGGCGCTTACACTGAAGCTTTCTTT.

This rearrangement joins TRBV27 to TRBJ2-1, with 7 bases matching TRBD2. V dropped 2 bases and J dropped 8; count of bases not matched to a gene: 6. CDR3 length: 14 residues. Per the germline V gene, CDR1 is MNHEY and CDR2 is SMNVEV (reference sequence). CDR3 in amino acids: CASSLAGVRDEQFF. The DNA of the CDR3 is TGTGCCAGCAGTTTAGCGGGAGTACGGGATGAGCAGTTCTTC.

The DNA for the CDR3 is TGCGCCAGCAGCCCTGACAGGGTTGGATATGGCTACACCTTC. Protein product: CASSPDRVGYGYTF. The rearrangement joins TRBV5-1 to TRBJ1-2; TRBD1 agrees at 7 bases. This CDR3 is 14 amino acids long. With 4 bases clipped from V and 5 bases from J, the junction kept 8 bases outside the gene matches. Germline V lookup: CDR1 SGHRS, CDR2 YFSETQ.

The rearrangement joins TRBV27 to TRBJ2-2, with D hard to call. This CDR3 comprises 15 residues. The V and J ends lost 1 base and 6 bases respectively, with 12 bases between them. From germline, CDR1 is MNHEY and CDR2 SMNVEV (reference sequence). This chain's CDR3 is CASSLYDGGAGELFF. In DNA form, the CDR3 reads TGTGCCAGCAGTTTATATGACGGTGGAGCCGGGGAGCTGTTTTTT.

This clone came up once. The rearrangement joins TRBV14 to TRBJ1-6; D ambiguous. Deletions cut 4 bases from V and 5 bases from J, with 9 bases between. Germline V gene data show CDR1 as SGHDN and CDR2 as FVKESK. The CDR3 runs 14 residues. CDR3 in amino acids: CASSRELNNSPLHF. Here the CDR3 DNA reads TGTGCCAGCAGCCGTGAGCTCAATAATTCACCCCTCCACTTT.

This clone was counted a few times. V gene TRBV4-1 combines with J gene TRBJ2-7; the D gene is possibly TRBD2 (6 bases). V dropped 4 bases and J dropped 3 bases, with 13 bases sitting between them. The CDR3 extends over 14 amino acids. Germline CDR1 reads MGHRA; CDR2 reads YSYEKL. The CDR3 DNA follows: TGCGCCAGCAGCCTCCGGGACTCCTACTACGAGCAGTACTTC. It codes for CASSLRDSYYEQYF.

The chain joins TRBV5-4 to TRBJ1-1; TRBD1 matches at 10 bases. V was clipped by 5 bases and J by 6 bases; unmatched bases: 4. The CDR3 totals 13 residues. Germline values: CDR1 SGHNT, CDR2 YYREEE (reference sequence). The CDR3 loop is CASRTGGRAEAFF. The CDR3 DNA follows: TGTGCCAGCAGGACAGGGGGCAGGGCTGAAGCTTTCTTT. The full variable domain, with the rest looked up from reference TRBV5-4 and TRBJ1-1, is ETGVTQSPTHLIKTRGQQVTLRCSSQSGHNTVSWYQQALGQGPQFIFQYYREEENGRGNFPPRFSGLQFPNYSSELNVNALELDDSALYLCASRTGGRAEAFFGQGTRLTVV.

The chain links TRBV5-1 to TRBJ1-1; D possibly corresponds to TRBD1 (5 bases). Deletions cut 0 bases from V and 6 bases from J, with 12 bases between. The germline CDR1 and CDR2 sequences are SGHRS and YFSETQ. The length of the CDR3 is 14 residues. Here the CDR3 DNA reads TGCGCCAGCAGCTTGGCGTCAGGGTGGCCTGAAGCTTTCTTT. Protein sequence: CASSLASGWPEAFF. Full variable domain (missing parts from reference TRBV5-1 and TRBJ1-1): KAGVTQTPRYLIKTRGQQVTLSCSPISGHRSVSWYQQTPGQGLQFLFEYFSETQRNKGNFPGRFSGRQFSNSRSEMNVSTLELGDSALYLCASSLASGWPEAFFGQGTRLTVV.

The chain uses TRBV5-1 and TRBJ2-3; D is possibly TRBD2 (5 bases). The V gene lost 3 bases and the J gene lost 5 bases, with 13 bases spanning the gap. Germline V gene data show CDR1 as SGHRS and CDR2 as YFSETQ. The CDR3 sequence is 14 residues long. The DNA for the CDR3 is TGCGCCAGCAGCTCGGGAAGGGTCGGAGATACGCAGTATTTT. Residues: CASSSGRVGDTQYF.

This chain joins TRBV6-5 and TRBJ1-1; 9 nucleotides line up with TRBD1. The junction had 6 bases not matched to a gene; V was cut back by 5 bases and J by 5 bases. CDR3 length: 14 residues. Germline CDR1 is MNHEY and CDR2 is SVGAGI. As DNA, the CDR3 is TGTGCCAGCAGTCAACAGGGGGCGACGACTGAAGCTTTCTTT. It yields the protein CASSQQGATTEAFF.

The rearrangement links TRBV7-3 to TRBJ2-3; weak D call: TRBD1 (5 bases). In germline, CDR1 is SGHTA, CDR2 FQGTGA. Trimming removed 5 bases at V and 2 bases at J, with 14 bases between. CDR3 length: 15 residues. CDR3 protein: CASSMTVLPTDTQYF. The CDR3 bases are TGTGCCAGCAGCATGACAGTCCTCCCCACAGATACGCAGTATTTT. The variable domain in full, completed from reference TRBV7-3 and TRBJ2-3, reads GAGVSQTPSNKVTEKGKYVELRCDPISGHTALYWYRQSLGQGPEFLIYFQGTGAADDSGLPNDRFFAVRPEGSVSTLKIQRTERGDSAVYLCASSMTVLPTDTQYFGPGTRLTVL.

This clone was counted a single time. The chain links TRBV18 to TRBJ1-1; D is perhaps TRBD1 (6 bases). V was trimmed by 6 bases and J by 3 bases, leaving 14 bases between them. CDR3 size: 14 residues. Germline assignment: CDR1 KGHSH and CDR2 LQKENI. The CDR3 coding sequence is TGTGCCAGCTCCCAACGAGGGGGAGACACTGAAGCTTTCTTT. The encoded protein is CASSQRGGDTEAFF.

This chain uses TRBV15 with TRBJ1-1, with D maybe TRBD1 (6 bases). The CDR3 is 15 amino acids. Per the germline V gene, CDR1 is LNHNV and CDR2 is YYDKDF (reference sequence). V was pared by 7 bases and J by 1 base, with 16 bases between. The CDR3 region is CATTQGTLGNTEAFF. As DNA, the CDR3 is TGTGCCACCACTCAGGGGACGCTAGGGAACACTGAAGCTTTCTTT.

The V and J genes are TRBV2 and TRBJ1-2, with D perhaps matching TRBD1 (6 bases). Germline V gene sequence: CDR1 SNHLY, CDR2 FYNNEI. V lost 3 bases and J 5 bases, leaving 13 bases between the germline ends. CDR3 length equals 14 residues. CDR3 coding DNA: TGTGCCAGCAGTGACCCAGGGGCATTGTATGGCTACACCTTC. Translated, it gives CASSDPGALYGYTF. Using reference TRBV2 and TRBJ1-2 for the parts outside the CDR3, the full variable domain is EPEVTQTPSHQVTQMGQEVILRCVPISNHLYFYWYRQILGQKVEFLVSFYNNEISEKSEIFDDQFSVERPDGSNFTLKIRSTKLEDSAMYFCASSDPGALYGYTFGSGTRLTVV.

The gene calls are TRBV7-6 and TRBJ2-3; TRBD2 matches at 15 bases. This CDR3 is built from 15 residues. CDR1 and CDR2 from the germline V gene are SGHVS and FNYEAQ. With 4 bases clipped from V and 8 bases from J, the junction kept 4 bases outside the gene matches. DNA for the CDR3: TGTGCCAGCAGCTCGGGACTAGCGGGAGGTGGTACGCAGTATTTT. Protein product: CASSSGLAGGGTQYF.

This chain links TRBV30 with TRBJ2-7; D may be TRBD1 (5 bases). CDR1 GTSNPN and CDR2 SVGIG come from the germline V gene (reference sequence). V was pared by 3 bases and J by 2 bases, with 11 bases between. This CDR3 has 13 amino acids. The CDR3: CAWRQDKTYEQYF. The CDR3 nucleotides read TGTGCCTGGAGGCAGGACAAAACCTACGAGCAGTACTTC.

The chain uses TRBV28 and TRBJ2-2; tentative D call: TRBD1 (6 bases). From germline, CDR1 is MDHEN and CDR2 SYDVKM. This CDR3 spans 16 amino acids. Trimming removed 7 bases from V and 4 bases from J, with 19 bases in between. In nucleotides, the CDR3 is TGTGCCAGCACCGGATCGTTTGGACAGATCACCGGGGAGCTGTTTTTT. Protein sequence: CASTGSFGQITGELFF.

This chain joins TRBV29-1 and TRBJ2-7; 7 nucleotides agree with TRBD1. CDR3 length equals 14 residues. V dropped 3 bases and J dropped 1; count of bases not matched to a gene: 6. CDR1 is SQVTM, CDR2 ANQGSEA, per germline. The CDR3 region has the DNA TGCAGCGTTGACTTGGGGACAGATTCCTACGAGCAGTACTTC. Protein product: CSVDLGTDSYEQYF.

The chain combines TRBV7-9 with TRBJ2-3; D possibly corresponds to TRBD2 (6 bases). The CDR3 is made up of 16 amino acids. CDR1 is SEHNR and CDR2 is FQNEAQ in the germline V gene (reference sequence). V lost 7 bases to trimming and J lost 4 bases, with 21 bases between them. DNA for the CDR3: TGTGCCAGCACCCCACCCGGGGGTAATAATCCAGATACGCAGTATTTT. Translating it yields CASTPPGGNNPDTQYF.